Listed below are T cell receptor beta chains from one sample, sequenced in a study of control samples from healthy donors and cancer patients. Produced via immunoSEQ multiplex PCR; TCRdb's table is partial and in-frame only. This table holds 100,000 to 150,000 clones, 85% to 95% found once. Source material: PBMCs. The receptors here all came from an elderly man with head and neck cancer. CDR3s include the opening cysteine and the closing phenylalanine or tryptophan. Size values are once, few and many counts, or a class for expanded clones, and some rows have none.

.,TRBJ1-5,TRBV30,CAWGQGNQPQHF
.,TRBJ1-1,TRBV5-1,CASSLEILNTEAFF
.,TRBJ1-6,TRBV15,CATSREGQETNSPLHF
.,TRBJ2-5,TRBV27,CASRTSGRETQYF
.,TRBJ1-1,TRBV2,CARDSPNTEAFF
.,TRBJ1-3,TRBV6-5,CASSWTSTMGNTIYF
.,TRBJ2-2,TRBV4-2,CASSRGDEGTGELFF
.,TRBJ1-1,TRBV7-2,CASSPRALTEAFF
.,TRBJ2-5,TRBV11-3,CASSLGIGDLETQYF
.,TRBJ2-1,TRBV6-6,CASSYSDGSTRSEQFF
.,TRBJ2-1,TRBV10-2,CASSDNEQFF
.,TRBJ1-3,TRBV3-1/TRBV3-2,CASSQEGTGGRLGNTIYF
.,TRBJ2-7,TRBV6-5,CASSTESSYEQYF
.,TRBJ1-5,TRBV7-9,CASSLRDQPQHF
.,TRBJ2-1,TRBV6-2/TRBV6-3,CASSGTGPPKQFF
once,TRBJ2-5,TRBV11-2,CASSLAVSGYQETQYF
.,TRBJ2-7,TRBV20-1,CSAGAWNEQYF
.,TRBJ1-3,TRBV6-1,CASSALRFQSSGNTIYF
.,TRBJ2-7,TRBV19,CASSIDGTRGSYEQYF
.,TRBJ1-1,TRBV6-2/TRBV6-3,CASSLQGWAFF
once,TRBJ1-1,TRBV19,CASGQNTEAFF
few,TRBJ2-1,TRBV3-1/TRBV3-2,CASSQGLDQVNEQFF
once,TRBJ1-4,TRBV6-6,CASSYSHRGVGEKLFF
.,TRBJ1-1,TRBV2,CASSEDGTGYTEAFF